This TCR beta chain was identified during a study of OX40 agonist ivuxolimab in advanced cancers. The CDR3 contains 14 residues. CDR1 is SQVTM, CDR2 ANQGSEA, per germline. V was cut by 0 bases and J by 2 bases, with 10 bases left in between. Clones were sequenced by immunoSEQ multiplex PCR, and TCRdb holds only the in-frame ones, with some missing. The repertoire holds over 50,000 clones, with around four fifths as singletons. Samples of blood were obtained at baseline, on cycle 4 day 1, and on cycle 7 day 1. Notes on this clone: Its target is not known.

Whole-study findings and limits: Among expanded peripheral T cells, antigen specificity went undetermined. The 0.1-3.0 mg/kg partial responders had among the lowest clonal expansion.

The chain employs TRBV29-1 and TRBJ1-1; D ambiguous. This sequence was found in an adult with an advanced solid tumor such as melanoma, head and neck, liver or kidney cancer. The source was CD4+ or CD8+ T cells sorted from blood, collected in a trial of the OX40 agonist ivuxolimab. The CDR3 region is CSVEESGPNTEAFF. CDR3 DNA: TGCAGCGTTGAAGAATCTGGGCCAAACACTGAAGCTTTCTTT.